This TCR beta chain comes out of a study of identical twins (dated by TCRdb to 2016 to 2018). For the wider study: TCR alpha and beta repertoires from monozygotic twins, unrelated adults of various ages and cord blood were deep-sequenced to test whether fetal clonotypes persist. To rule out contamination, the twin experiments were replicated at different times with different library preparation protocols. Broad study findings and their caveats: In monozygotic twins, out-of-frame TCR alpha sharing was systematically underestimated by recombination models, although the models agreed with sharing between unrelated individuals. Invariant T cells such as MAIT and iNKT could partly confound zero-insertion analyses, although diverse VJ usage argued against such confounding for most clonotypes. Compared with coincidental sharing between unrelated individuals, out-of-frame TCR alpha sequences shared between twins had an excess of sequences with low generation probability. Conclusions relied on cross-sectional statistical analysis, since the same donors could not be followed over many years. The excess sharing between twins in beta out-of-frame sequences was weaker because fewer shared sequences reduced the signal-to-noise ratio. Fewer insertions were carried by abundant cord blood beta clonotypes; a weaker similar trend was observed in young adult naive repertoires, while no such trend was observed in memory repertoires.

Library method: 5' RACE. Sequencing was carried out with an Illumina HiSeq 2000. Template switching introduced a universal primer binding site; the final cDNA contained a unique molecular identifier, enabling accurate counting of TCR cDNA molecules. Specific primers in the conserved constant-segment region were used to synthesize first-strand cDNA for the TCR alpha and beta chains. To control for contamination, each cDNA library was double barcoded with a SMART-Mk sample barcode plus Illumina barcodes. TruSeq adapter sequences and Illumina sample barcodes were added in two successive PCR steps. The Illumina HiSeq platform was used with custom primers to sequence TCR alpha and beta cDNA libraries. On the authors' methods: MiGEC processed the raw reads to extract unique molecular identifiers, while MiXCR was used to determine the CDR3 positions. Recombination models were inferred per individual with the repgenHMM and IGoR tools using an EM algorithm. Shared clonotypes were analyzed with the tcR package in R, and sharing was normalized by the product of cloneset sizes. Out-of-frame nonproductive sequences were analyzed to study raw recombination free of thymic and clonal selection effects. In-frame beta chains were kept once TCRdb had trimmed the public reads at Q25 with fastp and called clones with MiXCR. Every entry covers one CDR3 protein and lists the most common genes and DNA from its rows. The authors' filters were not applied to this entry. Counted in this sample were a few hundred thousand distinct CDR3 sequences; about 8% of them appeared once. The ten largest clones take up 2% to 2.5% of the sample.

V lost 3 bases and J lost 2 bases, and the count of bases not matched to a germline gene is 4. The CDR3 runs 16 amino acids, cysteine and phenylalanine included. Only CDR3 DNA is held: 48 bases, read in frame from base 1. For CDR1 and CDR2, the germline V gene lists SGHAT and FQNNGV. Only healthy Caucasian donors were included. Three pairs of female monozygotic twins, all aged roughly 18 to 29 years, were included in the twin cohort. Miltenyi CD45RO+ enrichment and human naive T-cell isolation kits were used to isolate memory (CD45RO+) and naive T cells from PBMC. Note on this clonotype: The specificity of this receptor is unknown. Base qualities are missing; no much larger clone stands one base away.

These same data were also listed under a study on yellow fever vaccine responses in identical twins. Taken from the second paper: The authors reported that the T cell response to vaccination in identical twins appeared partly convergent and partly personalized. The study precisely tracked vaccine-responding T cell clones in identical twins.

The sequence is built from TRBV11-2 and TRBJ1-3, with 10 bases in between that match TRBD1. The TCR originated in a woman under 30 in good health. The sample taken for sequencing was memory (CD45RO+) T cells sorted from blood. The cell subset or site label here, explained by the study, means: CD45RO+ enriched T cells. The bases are TGTGCCAGCAGCTTTCGGGACAGGGGTCCTGGAAACACCATATATTTT. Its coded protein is CASSFRDRGPGNTIYF.